This T cell receptor beta chain comes out of a study of CD8 T cells in ankylosing spondylitis. Study-wide results and caveats: Past research had described some motif variants in reactive arthritis synovial fluid and blood.

Germline values: CDR1 DFQATT, CDR2 SNEGSKA (reference sequence). The V end lost 0 bases, the J end lost 6 bases, and 13 bases lay between the germline ends. CDR3 length equals 14 residues. TCRdb re-analysed the 5' RACE reads in MiXCR, keeping a single row per CDR3 protein. Among 290,000 or so distinct CDR3 sequences listed, roughly 20% were seen once. For this clonotype: The target antigen is unknown.

The source is a female donor with ankylosing spondylitis or in good health (not recorded which). The specimen was blood, either unsorted or a sorted T cell fraction (not recorded which). This chain uses TRBV20-1 with TRBJ2-3; D is possibly TRBD1 or TRBD2 (6 bases each). The CDR3 sequence: CSARDPGGLDTQYF. In nucleotides, the CDR3 is TGCAGTGCTAGAGATCCCGGGGGCTTGGATACGCAGTATTTT.